The 20 T cell receptor beta chains given below trace back to one sample, sequenced in a study of tumor and adjacent non-tumor tissue in lung cancer. The library came from three nested PCR rounds adapted from ARM-PCR protocols. TCRdb itself ran the multiplex PCR reads through MiXCR, one entry per CDR3 protein. The sample holds tens of thousands of distinct CDR3 sequences, around 80% seen once. No cell sorting was done before RNA was extracted from the tissue. More than 3 cm separated this lung sample from the edge of the tumor. Material: distant non-tumor lung tissue. The receptors stem from a man aged 65-85 years with non-small cell lung cancer.

In regard to this clonotype: One end of the junction is discordant with germline, which a read error may explain. The chain combines TRBV29-1 with TRBJ2-3; weak D call: TRBD2 (7 bases). CDR1 SQVTM and CDR2 ANQGSEA come from the germline V gene. This CDR3 has 14 residues. The CDR3: CSSGGGGGTDTQYF. DNA for the CDR3: TGTAGCTCCGGAGGGGGGGGAGGCACAGATACGCAGTATTTT.

As regards this clonotype: It may be a read error: a sequence one base away is much more abundant. This sequence joins TRBV24-1 and TRBJ2-3, with D possibly being TRBD1 (5 bases). CDR3 length: 16 residues. The ends were cut back, 5 bases at V and 0 bases at J, with 14 bases in the middle. The germline V gene encodes CDR1 KGHDR and CDR2 SFDVKD. The chain's CDR3 is CATSGPRTRSTDTQYF. The CDR3, as DNA: TGTGCCACCAGTGGTCCCAGGACAAGGAGCACAGATACGCAGTATTTT.

With regard to this clonotype: At one boundary the junction diverges from the germline segment, which might be a read error. This chain joins TRBV11-2 and TRBJ2-3; D may correspond to TRBD1 or TRBD2 (5 bases each). CDR1 SGHAT and CDR2 FQNNGV come from the germline V gene. The CDR3 sequence is 15 residues long. The CDR3 DNA sequence: TGTGTCAGCAGCCGGGGACGGTCTAGCACAGATACGCAGTATTTT. This translates into CVSSRGRSSTDTQYF.

About this clonotype: At one boundary the junction diverges from the germline segment, which might be a read error. This chain uses TRBV10-2 with TRBJ1-5; 7 bases line up with TRBD1. The germline V gene has CDR1 WSHSY and CDR2 SAAADI. The CDR3 is made up of 14 amino acids. This CDR3 reads CPSGCDRENQPQHF. Written as DNA, the CDR3 is TGCCCCAGCGGCTGTGACAGGGAGAACCAGCCCCAGCATTTT.

The V call is TRBV12-3 or TRBV12-4, the J call TRBJ2-7, with 7 bases aligning to TRBD2. The CDR3 has 18 residues. After removal of 3 bases from V and 1 base from J, the junction contained 15 bases not matched to a gene. The CDR3 here is CASSFWEGGEVGSYEQYF. The DNA for the CDR3 is TGTGCCAGCAGTTTTTGGGAGGGCGGGGAGGTCGGGTCCTACGAGCAGTACTTC.

This clonotype was observed many times. This chain connects TRBV6-6 to TRBJ1-2; perhaps TRBD1 as D (5 bases). Germline-derived CDR1 and CDR2 are MNHNY and SVGAGI (reference sequence). V was trimmed by 6 bases and J by 8 bases, leaving 13 bases between them. The CDR3 covers 12 residues. The CDR3 sequence is CASRWGEVGYTF. The CDR3 bases are TGTGCCAGCAGGTGGGGGGAAGTCGGCTACACCTTC.

This clonotype came up many times. The chain carries TRBV6-2 or TRBV6-3 and TRBJ2-6; D is unresolved. V lost 6 bases, J lost 0 bases, and 12 bases lay in between. The CDR3 has 16 residues. CDR1 MNHEY and CDR2 SVGEGT come from the germline V gene. The CDR3 loop reads CASSRPFNSGANVLTF. CDR3 nucleotide sequence: TGTGCCAGCAGCCGCCCATTTAACTCTGGGGCCAACGTCCTGACTTTC.

Regarding this clonotype: The junction does not match germline at one end; this may be a read error. The V gene is TRBV4-2, the J gene TRBJ2-3; tentative D call: TRBD1 (5 bases). Germline V lookup: CDR1 LGHNA, CDR2 YNFKEQ. The CDR3 is 15 amino acids. The CDR3 here is CASSQDRRTTDTQDF. DNA for the CDR3: TGTGCCAGCAGCCAAGATCGCCGAACGACAGATACGCAAGATTTT.

Regarding this clonotype: As the CDR3 is not closed by the conserved phenylalanine or tryptophan, this likely results from a read error. Because the CDR3's place on the DNA is in doubt, the DNA is left out and the CDR3 is given as listed by TCRdb. The chain carries TRBV6-2 or TRBV6-3 and TRBJ2-7. Germline CDR1 MNHEY, CDR2 SVGEGT. The CDR3 extends over 15 residues, inclusive of both ends. CDR3 in amino acids: CASSYSLVKGYEKYL.

Of note for this clonotype: At one end the junction does not follow the germline gene, possibly because of a read error. The gene calls are TRBV5-6 and TRBJ1-1; D is perhaps TRBD1 (5 bases). Per germline, CDR1 SGHDT and CDR2 YYEEEE. The CDR3 is 16 amino acids. The CDR3 reads CASSSPGTGMNSEAFF. In DNA, the CDR3 is TGTGCCAGCAGCTCTCCCGGGACTGGAATGAACTCTGAAGCTTTCTTT.

The chain recombines TRBV6-6 with TRBJ2-1; 15 nucleotides agree with TRBD2. This CDR3 is 15 amino acids long. The germline gives CDR1 MNHNY, CDR2 SVGAGI (reference sequence). The CDR3 loop reads CVSSYAGTSGREQFF. CDR3 nucleotide sequence: TGTGTCAGTAGTTATGCCGGGACTAGCGGGAGGGAGCAGTTCTTC.

As to this clonotype: A much bigger clone sits one base away, suggesting this may be a read error. CDR3 region: CTSSRGLAGDNEQFF. In DNA, the CDR3 is TGTACCAGCAGCAGGGGACTAGCGGGGGACAATGAGCAGTTCTTC. The chain employs TRBV5-4 and TRBJ2-1; 14 bases map to TRBD2. This CDR3 contains 15 residues. Germline V gene sequence: CDR1 SGHNT, CDR2 YYREEE (reference sequence).

In its sample, this clonotype was seen once. The chain is built from TRBV20-1 and TRBJ1-5, with a weak D call TRBD1 (5 bases). Germline CDR1 is DFQATT and CDR2 is SNEGSKA (reference sequence). V lost 1 base and J lost 3, with 19 bases in between. This CDR3 is 17 amino acids long. DNA for the CDR3: TGCAGTGCTAGAGTTGTGGACAACTATCTGGCCAATCAGCCCCAGCATTTT. Amino acid sequence: CSARVVDNYLANQPQHF.

In this sample, this clonotype turned up once. The germline gene is not matched at one end of the junction; a read error may be the cause. The chain is built from TRBV19 and TRBJ2-3, with D perhaps matching TRBD1 or TRBD2 (5 bases each). This CDR3 has 16 residues. Germline V gene data show CDR1 as LNHDA and CDR2 as SQIVND (reference sequence). CDR3 DNA sequence: TGTGCCAGAAGTATAGAGATTGGGACGTACACACATACGCAGTATTTT. It encodes CARSIEIGTYTHTQYF.

CDR3 in amino acids: CASSLANEGKYEQFF. For the CDR3, the DNA is TGCGCCAGCAGCTTGGCCAACGAGGGGAAATATGAGCAGTTCTTC. J is TRBJ2-1 and V is TRBV5-1; D possibly matches TRBD1 or TRBD2 (5 bases each). CDR3 size: 15 residues. V was pared by 0 bases and J by 8 bases, with 15 bases between. Looked up from germline, CDR1 is SGHRS and CDR2 is YFSETQ. The full variable domain, in which reference TRBV5-1 and TRBJ2-1 provide the parts outside the CDR3, is KAGVTQTPRYLIKTRGQQVTLSCSPISGHRSVSWYQQTPGQGLQFLFEYFSETQRNKGNFPGRFSGRQFSNSRSEMNVSTLELGDSALYLCASSLANEGKYEQFFGPGTRLTVL.

This clonotype was seen repeatedly, ten times or more. This rearrangement joins TRBV6-5 to TRBJ1-4; D is undetermined. V dropped 0 bases and J dropped 8 bases, with 16 bases sitting between them. Germline V gene data show CDR1 as MNHEY and CDR2 as SVGAGI. CDR3 size: 16 residues. CDR3 loop: CASSYSSATGGEKLFF. CDR3 DNA sequence: TGTGCCAGCAGTTACTCGTCTGCGACCGGAGGGGAAAAACTGTTTTTT.

In DNA form, the CDR3 reads TGCAGCGTGACCCTTGGGACTAGCGGAATCAATGAGCAGTTCTTC. Translating gives CSVTLGTSGINEQFF. The V and J genes are TRBV29-1 and TRBJ2-1; 11 bases map to TRBD2. The V gene end was trimmed by 6 bases and the J gene end by 6 bases; junction bases not matched to a gene: 10. Per germline, CDR1 SQVTM and CDR2 ANQGSEA. The CDR3 consists of 15 residues.

This clonotype was seen a few times. This rearrangement joins TRBV6-5 to TRBJ1-6, with D unresolved. CDR1 MNHEY and CDR2 SVGAGI come from the germline V gene. The CDR3 is 15 residues long. Trimming removed 2 bases at V and 12 bases at J, with 17 bases between. CDR3 sequence (DNA): TGTGCCAGCAGTTACAGCGGGGATGCGGGTTTACCCCTCCACTTT. The encoded protein is CASSYSGDAGLPLHF.

This clonotype turned up a few times. Germline and junction disagree at one end, which may indicate a read error. The chain uses TRBV24-1 and TRBJ1-5; a weak D match, TRBD1 (6 bases). This CDR3 contains 15 residues. Germline CDR1 KGHDR, CDR2 SFDVKD. The CDR3 spells CATSDDRAGDQPQHF. DNA for the CDR3: TGTGCCACCAGTGATGATAGGGCAGGGGATCAACCCCAGCATTTT.

This clonotype was recorded at least ten times. The V call is TRBV6-2 or TRBV6-3, the J call TRBJ2-1, with 7 nucleotides matching TRBD2. The CDR3 is 12 residues long. CDR1 is MNHEY, CDR2 SVGEGT, per germline. V lost 5 bases to trimming and J lost 10 bases; unmatched junction nucleotides: 5. In nucleotides, the CDR3 is TGTGCCAGCAGTCCACTAGCGCAGGAGCAGTTCTTC. It is translated as CASSPLAQEQFF.